This record covers a single T cell receptor beta chain. Its antigen remains unknown. A universal primer site came from template switching; cDNA carried unique molecular identifiers. TCRdb reprocessed the 5' RACE reads with MiXCR, giving one entry per CDR3 protein. The sample carries around 1.7 million distinct CDR3 sequences, under 35% recorded once. The source of the sample is a study of identical twins. The CDR3 is 14 amino acids. Germline V gene lookup returns CDR1 SGHDT and CDR2 YYEEEE. J lost 10 bases, V lost 4 bases, and 6 bases had no gene match. General study findings and limits: Alpha sequences that were out-of-frame and twin-shared showed an excess of low generation probability. These conclusions were based on statistical analysis (cross-sectional, not following the same donors).

The chain joins TRBV5-6 to TRBJ2-1; 12 bases align to TRBD2. The receptor's source is a newborn girl in good health. The material sequenced was cord blood. The CDR3 spells CASSPRLAGVEQFF. CDR3 in DNA: TGTGCCAGCAGCCCCCGACTAGCGGGAGTGGAGCAGTTCTTC.